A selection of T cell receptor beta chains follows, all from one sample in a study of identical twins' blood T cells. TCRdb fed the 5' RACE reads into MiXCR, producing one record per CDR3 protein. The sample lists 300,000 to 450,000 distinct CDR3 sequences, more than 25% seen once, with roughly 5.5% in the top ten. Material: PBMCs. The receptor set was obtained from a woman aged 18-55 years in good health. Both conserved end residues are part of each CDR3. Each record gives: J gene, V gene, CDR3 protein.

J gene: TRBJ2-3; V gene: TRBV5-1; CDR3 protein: CASSLPRLETDTQYF
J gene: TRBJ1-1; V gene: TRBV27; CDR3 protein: CASSRQEYTEAFF
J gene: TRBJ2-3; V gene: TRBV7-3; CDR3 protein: CASSLTRASTDTQYF
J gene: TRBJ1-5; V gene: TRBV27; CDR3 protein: CASSWVGIRGNQPQHF
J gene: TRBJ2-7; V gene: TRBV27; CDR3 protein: CASSTHSGSSYEQYF
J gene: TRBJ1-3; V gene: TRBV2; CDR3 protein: CASSGMRNTIYF
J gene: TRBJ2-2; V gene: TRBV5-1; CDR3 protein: CASSLRRENTGELFF
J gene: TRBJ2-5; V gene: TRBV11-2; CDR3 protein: CASSLEKTQYF
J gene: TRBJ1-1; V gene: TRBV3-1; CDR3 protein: CASSQDRSSYEAFF
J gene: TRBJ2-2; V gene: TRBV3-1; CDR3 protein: CASSHRTRRNTGELFF
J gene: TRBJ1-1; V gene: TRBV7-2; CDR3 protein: CASNLRTTTEAFF
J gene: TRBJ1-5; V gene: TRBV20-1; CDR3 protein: CSARGPNSNQPQHF
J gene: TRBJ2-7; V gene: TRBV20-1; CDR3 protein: CSARQIYEQYF
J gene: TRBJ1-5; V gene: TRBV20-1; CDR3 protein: CSVVRGYSNQPQHF
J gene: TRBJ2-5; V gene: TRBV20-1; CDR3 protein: CSARNSETQYF
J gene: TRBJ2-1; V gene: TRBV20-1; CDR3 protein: CSARDGRGNLNEQFF
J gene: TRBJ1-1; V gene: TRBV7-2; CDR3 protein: CASATGSRTEAFF
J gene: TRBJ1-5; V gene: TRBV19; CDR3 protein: CASSMWNSNQPQHF
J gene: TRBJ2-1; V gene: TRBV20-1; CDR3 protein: CSAGGLVTAEQFF
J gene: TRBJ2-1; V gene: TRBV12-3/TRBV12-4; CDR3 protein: CASSFLAGGPRYNEQFF
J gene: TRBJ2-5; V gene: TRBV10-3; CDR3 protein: CAISDGTSAQYF
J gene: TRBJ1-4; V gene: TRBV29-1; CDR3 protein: CSVLVAYEKLFF
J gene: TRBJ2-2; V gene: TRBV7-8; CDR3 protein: CASSSRRTGNTGELFF
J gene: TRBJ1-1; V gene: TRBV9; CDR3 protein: CASSLTCKEAFF
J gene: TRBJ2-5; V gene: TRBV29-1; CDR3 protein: CSAPSSQNPNQETQYF
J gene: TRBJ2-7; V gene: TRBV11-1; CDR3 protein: CASSLAEGLFAYEQYF
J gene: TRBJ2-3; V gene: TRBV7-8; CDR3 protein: CASSLQGSDTQYF
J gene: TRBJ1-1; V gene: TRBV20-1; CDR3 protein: CSAITGYQAFF
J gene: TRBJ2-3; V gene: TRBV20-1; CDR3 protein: CGAPGQTSDTQYF